Listed below are T cell receptor beta chains from one sample, sequenced in a study of identical twins. TCRdb passed the 5' RACE reads through MiXCR, listing each CDR3 protein once. Seen here are a few hundred thousand distinct CDR3 sequences, roughly 9.5% observed once, and the top ten hold 2.5% to 3.5%. The data were also submitted as part of a second study, on yellow fever vaccine responses in identical twins.

Source material: PBMCs. The receptors shown here come from a young woman in good health. CDR3s include the opening cysteine and the closing phenylalanine or tryptophan. Each record gives: J gene, D gene, clone size, V gene, CDR3 DNA, CDR3 protein. A D gene is named only where the DNA matches it firmly. Expanded clones are given a class, and other clones once, few, many or no size at all.

J: TRBJ1-4
D: .
size: .
V: TRBV20-1
DNA: TGCAGTGCTAGAGGGGGGGCTCATGAAAAACTGTTTTTT
CDR3: CSARGGAHEKLFF

J: TRBJ2-7
D: .
size: .
V: TRBV3-1
DNA: TGTGCCAGCAGCCAGGGGATTGGACACAACTCCTACGAGCAGTACTTC
CDR3: CASSQGIGHNSYEQYF

J: TRBJ1-4
D: TRBD1
size: few
V: TRBV5-1
DNA: TGCGCCAGCAGCTTGGACAGGGGGGGCGAAAAACTGTTTTTT
CDR3: CASSLDRGGEKLFF

J: TRBJ2-7
D: TRBD1
size: .
V: TRBV12-3/TRBV12-4
DNA: TGTGCCAGCAGTTGGGACAGGGGGCGATCAAAGCAGTACTTC
CDR3: CASSWDRGRSKQYF

J: TRBJ2-2
D: .
size: .
V: TRBV5-5
DNA: TGTGCCAGCAGCTTCGTGGGAGTGAATACCGTGGAGCTGTTTTTT
CDR3: CASSFVGVNTVELFF

J: TRBJ2-3
D: .
size: few
V: TRBV12-3/TRBV12-4
DNA: TGTGCCAGCAGTTTAGACCAGGGGGATACGCAGTATTTT
CDR3: CASSLDQGDTQYF

J: TRBJ2-3
D: .
size: .
V: TRBV16
DNA: TGTGCCAGCAGCCAATCTGGACCCACAGATACGCAGTATTTT
CDR3: CASSQSGPTDTQYF

J: TRBJ2-7
D: .
size: few
V: TRBV7-8
DNA: TGTGCCAGCAGCCCCACGCTAGACAGCGCAATATTCTCCTACGAGCAGTACTTC
CDR3: CASSPTLDSAIFSYEQYF

J: TRBJ2-7
D: .
size: .
V: TRBV12-3/TRBV12-4
DNA: TGTGCCAGCAGTCCAATCTTGAGTGGCCGCAACTCCCTCCCTAACTACGAGCAGTACTTC
CDR3: CASSPILSGRNSLPNYEQYF

J: TRBJ2-7
D: .
size: few
V: TRBV5-5
DNA: TGTGCCAGCAGCTTGCAACAGACGAAAGGCGAGCAGTACTTC
CDR3: CASSLQQTKGEQYF

J: TRBJ1-1
D: .
size: many
V: TRBV18
DNA: TGTGCCAGCTCACCGCCAGTTATGAACACTGAAGCTTTCTTT
CDR3: CASSPPVMNTEAFF

J: TRBJ1-5
D: .
size: .
V: TRBV7-2
DNA: TGTGCCAGCAGCTTGTGGGTTGGTAGCAATCAGCCCCAGCATTTT
CDR3: CASSLWVGSNQPQHF

J: TRBJ2-3
D: .
size: many
V: TRBV6-1
DNA: TGTGCCAGCAGATTTACAGGCGACAGCACAGATACGCAGTATTTT
CDR3: CASRFTGDSTDTQYF

J: TRBJ2-7
D: TRBD1
size: few
V: TRBV2
DNA: TGTGCCAGCAGCGGACAGGGCGCGTCTCAGCCCTACGAGCAGTACTTC
CDR3: CASSGQGASQPYEQYF

J: TRBJ2-7
D: TRBD2
size: .
V: TRBV20-1
DNA: TGCAGTGCTATCACTAGCGGGTCCCACGAGCAGTACTTC
CDR3: CSAITSGSHEQYF

J: TRBJ2-7
D: .
size: .
V: TRBV7-9
DNA: TGTGCCAGCAGCTTAGTGGGCGGCCAGGGCGAGCAGTACTTC
CDR3: CASSLVGGQGEQYF

J: TRBJ1-1
D: .
size: few
V: TRBV20-1
DNA: TGCAGTGCAAGCCCGGGACGCACATTGAACACTGAAGCTTTCTTT
CDR3: CSASPGRTLNTEAFF

J: TRBJ1-2
D: .
size: .
V: TRBV6-2/TRBV6-3
DNA: TGTGCCAGCAGTACAACACGGACAGCCATGAAGAACTATGGCTACACCTTC
CDR3: CASSTTRTAMKNYGYTF

J: TRBJ1-1
D: .
size: .
V: TRBV12-3/TRBV12-4
DNA: TGTGCCAGCAGTTTAATCGGACAGTTGAACACTGAAGCTTTCTTT
CDR3: CASSLIGQLNTEAFF

J: TRBJ1-1
D: .
size: .
V: TRBV7-2
DNA: TGTGCCAGCAGCTTAGTGGGAAATGAAGCTTTCTTT
CDR3: CASSLVGNEAFF

J: TRBJ2-1
D: TRBD1
size: many
V: TRBV27
DNA: TGTGCCAGCAGTACCGGGGGACAGGGCCGTAATGAGCAGTTCTTC
CDR3: CASSTGGQGRNEQFF

J: TRBJ2-5
D: .
size: .
V: TRBV27
DNA: TGTGCCAGCGGCTTTCGGGGTGGAGAGACCCAGTACTTC
CDR3: CASGFRGGETQYF

J: TRBJ2-7
D: TRBD1
size: .
V: TRBV29-1
DNA: TGCAGCGTTCGTGGACAGGGCGAGGCGGGGGAGCAGTACTTC
CDR3: CSVRGQGEAGEQYF

J: TRBJ2-3
D: .
size: many
V: TRBV9
DNA: TGTGCCAGCAGCGCCTTGGACTCCTCCACAGATACGCAGTATTTT
CDR3: CASSALDSSTDTQYF

J: TRBJ2-7
D: .
size: .
V: TRBV27
DNA: TGTGCCAGCAGTCGCGTCGGGGACACCTACGAGCAGTACTTC
CDR3: CASSRVGDTYEQYF

J: TRBJ1-2
D: .
size: many
V: TRBV24-1
DNA: TGTGCCACCAGTGATTTGAGATCGGCCGGCTACACCTTC
CDR3: CATSDLRSAGYTF

J: TRBJ1-2
D: TRBD1
size: many
V: TRBV2
DNA: TGTGCCAGCAGTCTTGCCGGACAGGTTTACTATGGCTACACCTTC
CDR3: CASSLAGQVYYGYTF

J: TRBJ1-1
D: TRBD1
size: .
V: TRBV5-1
DNA: TGCGCCAGCAGCTTGAAGGGACAGGGAGGTAAGGGCACTGAAGCTTTCTTT
CDR3: CASSLKGQGGKGTEAFF

J: TRBJ2-7
D: .
size: few
V: TRBV7-2
DNA: TGTGCCAGCAGCCCGACTAGAAACGAGCAGTACTTC
CDR3: CASSPTRNEQYF

J: TRBJ1-2
D: .
size: .
V: TRBV28
DNA: TGTGCCAGCAGTCAACCAGGGCGGGATGGCTACACCTTC
CDR3: CASSQPGRDGYTF

J: TRBJ1-1
D: .
size: many
V: TRBV28
DNA: TGTGCCAGCAGCCCCCCTCCCTCCGGGGCTTTCTTT
CDR3: CASSPPPSGAFF

J: TRBJ2-1
D: TRBD1
size: few
V: TRBV11-2
DNA: TGTGCCAGCAGCTATTGGACAGGGGTAGATGAGCAGTTCTTC
CDR3: CASSYWTGVDEQFF

J: TRBJ2-2
D: TRBD1
size: .
V: TRBV4-3
DNA: TGCGCCAGCAGCCAAGAGGGGACAGGGGCCGGGGAGCTGTTTTTT
CDR3: CASSQEGTGAGELFF

J: TRBJ2-2
D: TRBD1
size: many
V: TRBV12-3/TRBV12-4
DNA: TGTGCCAGCAGTTCGCGGGACAGGGGCACCGGGGAGCTGTTTTTT
CDR3: CASSSRDRGTGELFF

J: TRBJ2-3
D: .
size: few
V: TRBV5-6
DNA: TGTGCCAGCAGCTTGAGCTCCCTGCCAGATACGCAGTATTTT
CDR3: CASSLSSLPDTQYF

J: TRBJ2-7
D: TRBD2
size: .
V: TRBV12-3/TRBV12-4
DNA: TGTGCCAGCAGTTTCCACGGGGGGGCCTACGAGCAGTACTTC
CDR3: CASSFHGGAYEQYF

J: TRBJ2-1
D: .
size: many
V: TRBV15
DNA: TGTGCCACCAGCAGCCCTAGGGTGGATTTCAATGAGCAGTTCTTC
CDR3: CATSSPRVDFNEQFF

J: TRBJ2-7
D: TRBD1
size: .
V: TRBV20-1
DNA: TGCAGTGCTAAGCCGGGACAGGGGAGCTACGAGCAGTACTTC
CDR3: CSAKPGQGSYEQYF

J: TRBJ2-1
D: TRBD2
size: many
V: TRBV29-1
DNA: TGCAGCGCCTTAGCGGGAGGGATCAACAATGAGCAGTTCTTC
CDR3: CSALAGGINNEQFF

J: TRBJ2-7
D: TRBD2
size: .
V: TRBV6-2/TRBV6-3
DNA: TGTGCCAGCAGTTACTCGCCACTAGCGGGAGCCGAGCAGTACTTC
CDR3: CASSYSPLAGAEQYF

J: TRBJ2-7
D: .
size: few
V: TRBV12-3/TRBV12-4
DNA: TGTGCCAGCAGTTTAATCCCACTACTATCCTACGAGCAGTACTTC
CDR3: CASSLIPLLSYEQYF

J: TRBJ2-1
D: .
size: many
V: TRBV5-1
DNA: TGCGCCAGCAGCTTGTTTATTGACAATGAGCAGTTCTTC
CDR3: CASSLFIDNEQFF

J: TRBJ2-7
D: .
size: few
V: TRBV4-3
DNA: TGCGCCAGCAGCCAAGCCCGAAAGGACGAGCAGTACTTC
CDR3: CASSQARKDEQYF

J: TRBJ2-3
D: .
size: .
V: TRBV3-1
DNA: TGTGCCAGCAGCCCTACTACTGGACAAGGCCCCCGGGGTACGCAGTATTTT
CDR3: CASSPTTGQGPRGTQYF

J: TRBJ1-3
D: .
size: many
V: TRBV5-1
DNA: TGCGCCAGCAGCTTGGCCGAGGTGGTAGGCTCTGGAAACACCATATATTTT
CDR3: CASSLAEVVGSGNTIYF

J: TRBJ1-1
D: .
size: .
V: TRBV6-5
DNA: TGTGCCAGCAGTACCGACAGACCGAACACTGAAGCTTTCTTT
CDR3: CASSTDRPNTEAFF

J: TRBJ2-7
D: .
size: many
V: TRBV5-6
DNA: TGTGCCAGCAGCTTGGGAGCAAATCGGTACGAGCAGTACTTC
CDR3: CASSLGANRYEQYF

J: TRBJ2-7
D: .
size: .
V: TRBV21-1
DNA: TGTGCCAGCAGCAACCCCAGGGGCTCCTACGAGCAGTACTTC
CDR3: CASSNPRGSYEQYF

J: TRBJ1-1
D: .
size: .
V: TRBV5-6
DNA: TGTGCCAGCAGCTTTTATTGGGGGAGGACTGAAGCTTTCTTT
CDR3: CASSFYWGRTEAFF

J: TRBJ2-1
D: .
size: few
V: TRBV6-1
DNA: TGTGCCAGCAGTCCAGAAGGGGGGGCGGGAGCTGCCTACAATGAGCAGTTCTTC
CDR3: CASSPEGGAGAAYNEQFF

J: TRBJ1-5
D: .
size: .
V: TRBV12-3/TRBV12-4
DNA: TGTGCCAGCAAAACTGGCGGTCAGCCCCAGCATTTT
CDR3: CASKTGGQPQHF